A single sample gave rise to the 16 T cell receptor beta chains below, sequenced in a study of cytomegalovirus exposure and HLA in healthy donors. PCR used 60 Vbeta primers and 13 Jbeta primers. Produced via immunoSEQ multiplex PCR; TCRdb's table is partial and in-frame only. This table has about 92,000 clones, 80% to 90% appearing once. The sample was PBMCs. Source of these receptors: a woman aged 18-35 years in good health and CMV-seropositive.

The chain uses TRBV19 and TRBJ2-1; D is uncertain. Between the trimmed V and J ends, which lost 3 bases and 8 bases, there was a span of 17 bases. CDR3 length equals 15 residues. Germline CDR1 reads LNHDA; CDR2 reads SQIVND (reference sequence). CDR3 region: CASSIAASWRDEQFF. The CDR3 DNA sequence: TGTGCCAGTAGTATTGCAGCCTCCTGGAGAGATGAGCAGTTCTTC.

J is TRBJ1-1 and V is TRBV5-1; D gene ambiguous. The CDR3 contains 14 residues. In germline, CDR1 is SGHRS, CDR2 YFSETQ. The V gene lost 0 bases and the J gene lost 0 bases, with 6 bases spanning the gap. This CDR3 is CASSLGGMNTEAFF. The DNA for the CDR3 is TGCGCCAGCAGCTTGGGAGGGATGAACACTGAAGCTTTCTTT.

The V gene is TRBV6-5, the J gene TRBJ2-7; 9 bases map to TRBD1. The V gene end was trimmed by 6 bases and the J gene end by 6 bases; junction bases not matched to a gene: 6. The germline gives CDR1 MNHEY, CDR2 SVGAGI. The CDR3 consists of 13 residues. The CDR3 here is CASSIQGASEQYF. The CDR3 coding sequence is TGTGCCAGCAGCATACAGGGGGCTAGCGAGCAGTACTTC.

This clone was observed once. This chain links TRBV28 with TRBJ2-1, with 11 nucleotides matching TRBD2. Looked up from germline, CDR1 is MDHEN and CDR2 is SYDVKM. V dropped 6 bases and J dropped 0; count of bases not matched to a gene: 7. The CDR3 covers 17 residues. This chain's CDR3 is CASRLATSGISYNEQFF. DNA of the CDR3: TGTGCCAGCAGATTAGCGACTAGCGGGATCTCCTACAATGAGCAGTTCTTC.

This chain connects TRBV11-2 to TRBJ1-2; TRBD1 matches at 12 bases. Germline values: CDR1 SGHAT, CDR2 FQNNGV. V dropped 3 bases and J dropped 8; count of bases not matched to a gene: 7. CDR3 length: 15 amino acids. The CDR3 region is CASSFPGQGARGYTF. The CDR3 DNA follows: TGTGCCAGCAGCTTCCCGGGACAGGGGGCGCGAGGCTACACCTTC.

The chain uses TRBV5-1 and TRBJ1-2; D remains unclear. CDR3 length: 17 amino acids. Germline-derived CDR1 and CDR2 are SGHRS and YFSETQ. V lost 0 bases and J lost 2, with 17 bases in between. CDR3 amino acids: CASSLAVERNLNYGYTF. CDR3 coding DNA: TGCGCCAGCAGCTTGGCCGTCGAGCGGAACTTAAACTATGGCTACACCTTC. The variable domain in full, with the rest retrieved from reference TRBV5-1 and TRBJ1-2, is KAGVTQTPRYLIKTRGQQVTLSCSPISGHRSVSWYQQTPGQGLQFLFEYFSETQRNKGNFPGRFSGRQFSNSRSEMNVSTLELGDSALYLCASSLAVERNLNYGYTFGSGTRLTVV.

Here the CDR3 DNA reads TGTGCCAGCAGCTTAGCAACAGGGGAGTCCTATGGCTACACCTTC. Translating it yields CASSLATGESYGYTF. V usage is TRBV7-9 and J usage is TRBJ1-2, with TRBD1 identical over 7 bases. The CDR3 has 15 residues. J lost 4 bases, V lost 0 bases, and 5 bases had no gene match. The germline V gene encodes CDR1 SEHNR and CDR2 FQNEAQ (reference sequence).

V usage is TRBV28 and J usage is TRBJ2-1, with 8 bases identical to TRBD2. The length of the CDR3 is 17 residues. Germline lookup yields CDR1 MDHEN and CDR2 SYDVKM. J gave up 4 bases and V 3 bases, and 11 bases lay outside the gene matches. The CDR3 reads CASSFERASGSYNEQFF. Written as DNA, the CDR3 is TGTGCCAGCAGTTTTGAAAGAGCTAGCGGGTCATACAATGAGCAGTTCTTC.

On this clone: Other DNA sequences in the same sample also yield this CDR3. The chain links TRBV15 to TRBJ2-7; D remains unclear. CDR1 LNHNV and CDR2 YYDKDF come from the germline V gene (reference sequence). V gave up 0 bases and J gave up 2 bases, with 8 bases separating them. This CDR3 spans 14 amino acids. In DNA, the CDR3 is TGTGCCACCAGCAGAGATAGAGGTCCCTACGAGCAGTACTTC. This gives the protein CATSRDRGPYEQYF.

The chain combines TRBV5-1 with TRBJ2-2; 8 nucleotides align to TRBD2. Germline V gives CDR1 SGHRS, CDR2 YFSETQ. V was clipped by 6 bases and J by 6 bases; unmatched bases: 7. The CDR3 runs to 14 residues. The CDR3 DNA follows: TGCGCCAGCACGGCGGGACTAGTTGCCGGGGAGCTGTTTTTT. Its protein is CASTAGLVAGELFF.

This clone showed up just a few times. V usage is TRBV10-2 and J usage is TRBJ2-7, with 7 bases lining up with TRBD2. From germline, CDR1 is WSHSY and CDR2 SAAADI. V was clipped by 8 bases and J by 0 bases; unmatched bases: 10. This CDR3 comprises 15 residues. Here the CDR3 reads CASGERDLNSYEQYF. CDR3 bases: TGCGCCAGCGGGGAGCGGGATCTCAACTCCTACGAGCAGTACTTC.

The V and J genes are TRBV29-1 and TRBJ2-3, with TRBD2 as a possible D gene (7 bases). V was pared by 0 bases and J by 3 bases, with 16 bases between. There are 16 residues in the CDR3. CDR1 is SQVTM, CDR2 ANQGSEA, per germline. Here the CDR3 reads CSVEEETGGVTDTQYF. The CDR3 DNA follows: TGCAGCGTTGAAGAGGAAACGGGGGGCGTAACAGATACGCAGTATTTT.

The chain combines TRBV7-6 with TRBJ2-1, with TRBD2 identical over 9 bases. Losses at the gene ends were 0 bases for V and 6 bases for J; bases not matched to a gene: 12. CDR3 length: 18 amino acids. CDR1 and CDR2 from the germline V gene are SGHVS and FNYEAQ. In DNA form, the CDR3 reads TGTGCCAGCAGCTTAGCCGGAGGCTCCGGGACTAGCCTCAATGAGCAGTTCTTC. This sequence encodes CASSLAGGSGTSLNEQFF.

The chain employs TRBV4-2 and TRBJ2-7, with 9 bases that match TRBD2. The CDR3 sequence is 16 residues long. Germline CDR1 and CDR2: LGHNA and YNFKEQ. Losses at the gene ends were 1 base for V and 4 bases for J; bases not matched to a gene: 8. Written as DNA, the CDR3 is TGTGCCAGCAGCCAAGTGATAGCGGGAGTCGGTTACGAGCAGTACTTC. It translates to CASSQVIAGVGYEQYF.

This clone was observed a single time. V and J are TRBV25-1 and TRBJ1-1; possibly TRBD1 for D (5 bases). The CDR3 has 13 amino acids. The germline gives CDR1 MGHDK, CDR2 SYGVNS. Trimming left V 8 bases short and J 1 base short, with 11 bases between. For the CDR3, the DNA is TGTGCCAGCGGGGGGGTGTCGAACACTGAAGCTTTCTTT. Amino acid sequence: CASGGVSNTEAFF.

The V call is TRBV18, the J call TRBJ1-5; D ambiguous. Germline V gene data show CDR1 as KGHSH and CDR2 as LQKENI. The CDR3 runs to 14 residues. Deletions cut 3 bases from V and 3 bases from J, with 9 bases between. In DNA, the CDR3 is TGTGCCAGCTCACCGGATGGGCCCAATCAGCCCCAGCATTTT. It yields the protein CASSPDGPNQPQHF.